Detailed here is one TCR beta chain. No cognate antigen has been identified for it. No base quality information exists; no much larger clone differs at one position. The Qiagen DNeasy Blood and Tissue Kit was used to extract total genomic DNA from the purified CD4+ T cells. Amplification and sequencing of the TCRbeta CDR3 region, as defined according to IMGT, were carried out with immunoSEQ immunosequencing protocols. The paper's data handling went like this. Preprocessing of raw sequence data for PCR and sequencing error correction was performed by the immunoSEQ service. The sequence data were loaded into the immunoSEQ Analyzer and then analyzed further using VDJtools v1.0.7. The paired Wilcoxon signed-rank test was used to test for differences between patients and controls. The clones in this table, taken by TCRdb from immuneACCESS, are in-frame only. Not every clone is retained; where verified, under half of the shortfall comes from an unresolved V gene, and the cause of the rest is unknown. The V and J calls and clone size come from that table; D and trimming were worked out from the DNA. The sample contains 20,000 or so clones, about 84% of them found a single time. Of the sample, about 0.82% falls within the top ten clones.

Each depressed patient was matched pairwise with a non-depressed control on sex, age, current smoking status and body mass index. Every participant was of European descent. No current or lifetime mood disorder was present in controls, and Quick Inventory of Depressive Symptoms-Self Report scores of 5 or less were recorded for controls. Major medical conditions, Axis I/II comorbidities, regular medication or illicit drug use, and drinking over 100 g alcohol weekly were applied as exclusion criteria for all participants. From each participant, around 30 ml of peripheral blood was collected into EDTA tubes. CD4+ T cells were purified from thawed PBMCs by magnetic negative selection with the BD IMag Human CD4 T Lymphocyte Enrichment Set. Flow cytometry confirmed that the CD4+ enrichment method typically gave roughly 95% purity. A subgroup of a few case-control pairs, chosen blind to the chemokine receptor expression and flow-cytometric repertoire skewing results, underwent TCRbeta sequencing. Every blood sample was taken in the morning at 8:00 a.m., and Ficoll-Hypaque gradient centrifugation was used to isolate PBMCs. PBMCs were cryopreserved by gradual cooling to -80°C and stored in liquid nitrogen until assayed.

The germline V gene (reference sequence) gives CDR1 as LNHDA and CDR2 as SQIVND. The germline V end is reduced by 7 bases and the J end by 8 bases; junction bases left unmatched: 14. The CDR3 sequence holds 15 residues, the cysteine and phenylalanine included. Of the read, only the CDR3 DNA is kept; its 45 bases are in frame from base 1. These data come from a study of untreated major depressive disorder (dated by TCRdb to the late 2010s). Concerning the study at large: This cross-sectional case-control study compared T cell phenotype and TCR repertoire between antidepressant-free major depressive disorder patients and individually matched non-depressed controls. The sequencing was a follow-up to the differences in Vbeta 5.1, Vbeta 11 and Vbeta 22 usage that flow cytometry had picked up across the whole cohort. Here is what the overall study found, with its caveats: The top five TRBV05-01 clones in every sequenced subject were all private clones. In CD4+ T cells, sequencing confirmed that depressed patients used TRBV05-01 (Vbeta 5.1) more than controls did, with a one-tailed test giving p = 0.040. Strict matching and exclusion criteria produced a comparatively small study sample, limiting generalizability of findings. For the sequencing comparisons, one-tailed planned tests were applied to only three preselected Vbeta families. TRBV25-01 and TRBV02-01 usage followed the flow-cytometry pattern but did not reach statistical significance in the sequencing data.

The sample comprised CD4+ T cells from PBMCs. The source of this sequence is a woman in her twenties or thirties in good health. The receptor chain draws on TRBV19 and TRBJ2-1; 7 bases in between match TRBD2. The DNA reads as follows: TGTGCCAGTACCCCCCTCCGCGGGGGTGACGATGAGCAGTTCTTC. Its amino acids are CASTPLRGGDDEQFF.